Each of the 10 T cell receptor beta chains below was sequenced from the same sample in a study of shared clonotypes between healthy human individuals. This table comes from immunoSEQ multiplex PCR, and its TCRdb copy is limited to in-frame clones, with some not included. The sample comprises around 500,000 clones, about 85% of which are singletons, and 13% rests with the top ten. Sequenced sample: PBMCs. The receptors originated from a woman between 40 and 50 years old in good health. Some clones in this sample may be carry-over from other donors' samples.

This clone was counted only a few times. The CDR3 bases are TGTGCCAGTAAGCGTGTTTTGGACGGACACTCTGGAAACACCATATATTTT. Residues: CASKRVLDGHSGNTIYF. The rearrangement uses TRBV19 and TRBJ1-3; D may be TRBD1 (5 bases). The CDR3 consists of 17 residues. The V gene lost 7 bases and the J gene lost 0 bases, with 19 bases spanning the gap. CDR1 is LNHDA, CDR2 SQIVND, per germline (reference sequence). The whole variable domain, remainder taken from reference TRBV19 and TRBJ1-3, is DGGITQSPKYLFRKEGQNVTLSCEQNLNHDAMYWYRQDPGQGLRLIYYSQIVNDFQKGDIAEGYSVSREKKESFPLTVTSAQKNPTAFYLCASKRVLDGHSGNTIYFGEGSWLTVV.

This rearrangement joins TRBV9 to TRBJ2-2, with D perhaps matching TRBD2 (5 bases). Deletions cut 3 bases from V and 1 base from J, with 7 bases between. Germline V gives CDR1 SGDLS, CDR2 YYNGEE. CDR3 length: 14 amino acids. The CDR3 DNA reads TGTGCCAGCAGCGGCGCGGGGAACACCGGGGAGCTGTTTTTT. This encodes CASSGAGNTGELFF.

CDR3 DNA sequence: TGTGCCAGCAGCTTAGGACAGGGGTCCCTGAACACTGAAGCTTTCTTT. Residues: CASSLGQGSLNTEAFF. The rearrangement joins TRBV7-8 to TRBJ1-1, with 8 bases matching TRBD1. CDR1 is SGHVS and CDR2 is FQNEAQ in the germline V gene. V shed 1 base, J shed 0 bases, and the junction held 4 bases outside the gene matches. This CDR3 has 16 residues.

The chain uses TRBV7-2 and TRBJ1-2; possible D gene TRBD1, 6 bases. The CDR3 extends over 14 amino acids. V was trimmed by 1 base and J by 4 bases, leaving 10 bases between them. Germline assignment: CDR1 SGHTA and CDR2 FQGNSA. The CDR3 region is CASSLVTGPYGYTF. The DNA of the CDR3 is TGTGCCAGCAGCTTAGTAACAGGGCCCTATGGCTACACCTTC. The full variable domain, in which reference TRBV7-2 and TRBJ1-2 provide the parts outside the CDR3, is GAGVSQSPSNKVTEKGKDVELRCDPISGHTALYWYRQSLGQGLEFLIYFQGNSAPDKSGLPSDRFSAERTGGSVSTLTIQRTQQEDSAVYLCASSLVTGPYGYTFGSGTRLTVV.

The rearrangement joins TRBV30 to TRBJ2-7; D unclear. V lost 4 bases and J 4 bases, leaving 11 bases between the germline ends. Germline lookup yields CDR1 GTSNPN and CDR2 SVGIG (reference sequence). CDR3 length: 12 residues. CDR3 sequence reads: CAWTPSRYEQYF. The CDR3 region has the DNA TGTGCCTGGACCCCCTCTAGGTACGAGCAGTACTTC.

Only a few counts were recorded for this clone. This sequence joins TRBV21-1 and TRBJ2-1; the D call of TRBD1 is as the table states it, not checked on the DNA. TRBV21-1 is termed a pseudogene. The CDR3 has 13 residues. The CDR3 DNA reads TGTGCCAGCAGAAAAACAGGGCGCAATGAGCAGTTCTTC. Translated: CASRKTGRNEQFF.

This clone occurred a few times. The V call is TRBV10-3, the J call TRBJ2-7; perhaps TRBD2 as D (6 bases). Germline loops: CDR1 ENHRY, CDR2 SYGVKD. With 4 bases removed from V and 4 bases from J, the gap between germline ends came to 11 bases. This CDR3 is 13 amino acids long. In nucleotides, the CDR3 is TGTGCCATCAGTGCAGCGGGTCGGTACGAGCAGTACTTC. This sequence encodes CAISAAGRYEQYF.

J is TRBJ1-6 and V is TRBV19, with D perhaps matching TRBD1 (5 bases). The germline V gene encodes CDR1 LNHDA and CDR2 SQIVND (reference sequence). The CDR3 loop spans 17 amino acids. The germline V and J ends were trimmed by 3 bases and 10 bases, with 22 bases remaining between them. In DNA, the CDR3 is TGTGCCAGTAGTATTCACAGCACGTACCGGAGGGGATCACCCCTCCACTTT. Its protein product is CASSIHSTYRRGSPLHF.

To note about this clone: Mismatch with germline at one junction end may stem from a read error. The sample has other DNA sequences that encode this CDR3 too. The V and J genes are TRBV7-9 and TRBJ1-2; 7 bases are shared with TRBD1. This CDR3 spans 12 amino acids. The germline CDR1 and CDR2 sequences are SEHNR and FQNEAQ (reference sequence). CDR3 nucleotides: TGCGCCAGCAGCGTCGGACAGGCTAGCCACACCTTC. Its translation: CASSVGQASHTF.

CDR3 residues: CASSLYTDTGELFF. The CDR3, as DNA: TGTGCCAGCAGCTTATACACTGACACCGGGGAGCTGTTTTTT. The genes are TRBV7-9 and TRBJ2-2; D call uncertain. The ends were cut back, 2 bases at V and 3 bases at J, with 7 bases in the middle. The germline V gene encodes CDR1 SEHNR and CDR2 FQNEAQ (reference sequence). The CDR3 loop spans 14 amino acids.